Below are 31 T cell receptor beta chains sequenced from a single sample in a study of T-cell reconstitution after alpha-beta-depleted transplantation in children. Preparation of the TCRbeta library used unique molecular identifiers. TCRdb passed the PCR reads through MiXCR, listing each CDR3 protein once. The sample yields hundreds of thousands of distinct CDR3 sequences, around 12% seen once. This specimen was PBMCs, taken before TCRalphabeta/CD19-depleted stem cell transplant. All receptors come from a girl aged 2 to 9 with congenital amegakaryocytic thrombocytopenia, due to receive a stem cell transplant.

This clonotype occurred many times. The chain joins TRBV20-1 to TRBJ2-3; D not certain. The CDR3 has 16 residues. Looked up from germline, CDR1 is DFQATT and CDR2 is SNEGSKA (reference sequence). V was pared by 0 bases and J by 3 bases, with 16 bases between. The CDR3 nucleotides are TGCAGTGCTAGAGATCCCCTCTCTCCTAAAACAGATACGCAGTATTTT. Translating gives CSARDPLSPKTDTQYF.

This clonotype was seen repeatedly, ten times or more. The gene calls are TRBV6-1 and TRBJ1-4; D may be TRBD1 (6 bases). Trimming pared 6 bases from V and 3 bases from J, leaving 14 bases between. CDR1 and CDR2 (germline): MNHNS, SASEGT. The CDR3 totals 15 residues. DNA for the CDR3: TGTGCCAGCAGGGGGAACAGGGTATCTAATGAAAAACTGTTTTTT. Protein: CASRGNRVSNEKLFF.

This clonotype was counted only a few times. V gene TRBV5-1 combines with J gene TRBJ2-1; D is possibly TRBD1 (5 bases). CDR3 length equals 17 residues. V was clipped by 1 base and J by 10 bases, with 24 bases between them. Germline lookup yields CDR1 SGHRS and CDR2 YFSETQ. CDR3 amino acids: CASSLWGGQGPSGEQFF. The CDR3 region has the DNA TGCGCCAGCAGCTTGTGGGGCGGACAAGGCCCTTCTGGGGAGCAGTTCTTC.

This clonotype was seen repeatedly, ten times or more. This chain joins TRBV5-1 and TRBJ1-4; TRBD1 is a possible D gene (5 bases). The CDR3 is made up of 15 amino acids. Trimming pared 0 bases from V and 8 bases from J, leaving 14 bases between. Germline V gene data show CDR1 as SGHRS and CDR2 as YFSETQ. CDR3 region: CASSLASQGDEKLFF. The CDR3 coding sequence is TGCGCCAGCAGCTTGGCTTCCCAGGGAGACGAAAAACTGTTTTTT.

This clonotype was seen a few times. The gene calls are TRBV5-1 and TRBJ2-3; D is perhaps TRBD1 (5 bases). Germline values: CDR1 SGHRS, CDR2 YFSETQ. This CDR3 spans 17 amino acids. Trimming took off 1 base at V and 4 bases at J, with 19 bases between the two ends. The CDR3 here is CASSLNPGRTLSDTQYF. The CDR3 DNA sequence: TGCGCCAGCAGCTTGAACCCGGGCCGGACATTATCAGATACGCAGTATTTT.

The V and J genes are TRBV4-1 and TRBJ2-7; 7 bases fit TRBD1. The CDR3 is 16 amino acids. Trimming cost V 0 bases and J 4 bases; bases outside gene matches: 9. The germline V gene encodes CDR1 MGHRA and CDR2 YSYEKL. The CDR3 is CASSQERGRGFYEQYF. The CDR3 DNA reads TGCGCCAGCAGCCAAGAGAGGGGGCGAGGTTTTTACGAGCAGTACTTC.

This clonotype came up many times. The chain joins TRBV5-1 to TRBJ1-2; 7 nucleotides line up with TRBD1. V was pared by 2 bases and J by 5 bases, with 6 bases of the junction left unmatched. The germline CDR1 and CDR2 sequences are SGHRS and YFSETQ. The CDR3 runs 14 residues. This CDR3 is CASSLKTGPYGYTF. In nucleotides, the CDR3 is TGCGCCAGCAGCTTAAAGACAGGGCCTTATGGCTACACCTTC. The full variable domain, in which reference TRBV5-1 and TRBJ1-2 provide the parts outside the CDR3, is KAGVTQTPRYLIKTRGQQVTLSCSPISGHRSVSWYQQTPGQGLQFLFEYFSETQRNKGNFPGRFSGRQFSNSRSEMNVSTLELGDSALYLCASSLKTGPYGYTFGSGTRLTVV.

J is TRBJ2-6 and V is TRBV15; D gene uncertain. Trimming cost V 0 bases and J 1 base, with 7 bases left between them. In germline, CDR1 is LNHNV, CDR2 YYDKDF (reference sequence). There are 16 residues in the CDR3. Written as DNA, the CDR3 is TGTGCCACCAGCAGAGATTGGGTTTCTGGGGCCAACGTCCTGACTTTC. It yields the protein CATSRDWVSGANVLTF.

This clonotype was seen repeatedly, ten times or more. The chain recombines TRBV29-1 with TRBJ2-1; D may be TRBD1 (6 bases). V lost 3 bases, J lost 5 bases, and 23 bases lay in between. Germline V gives CDR1 SQVTM, CDR2 ANQGSEA. The CDR3 runs 17 residues. CDR3 protein: CSVDVVPGQSRNNEQFF. The CDR3 DNA reads as TGCAGCGTTGATGTGGTGCCTGGACAGTCTAGAAACAATGAGCAGTTCTTC.

The chain recombines TRBV5-1 with TRBJ2-1, with TRBD2 identical over 8 bases. The length of the CDR3 is 15 residues. V shed 6 bases and J 6 bases; nucleotides not matched to a gene: 11. Germline lookup yields CDR1 SGHRS and CDR2 YFSETQ. Here the CDR3 reads CASKRAGVNGNEQFF. CDR3 DNA: TGCGCCAGCAAAAGAGCGGGAGTTAACGGCAATGAGCAGTTCTTC. Supplemented by reference TRBV5-1 and TRBJ2-1, the full variable domain reads KAGVTQTPRYLIKTRGQQVTLSCSPISGHRSVSWYQQTPGQGLQFLFEYFSETQRNKGNFPGRFSGRQFSNSRSEMNVSTLELGDSALYLCASKRAGVNGNEQFFGPGTRLTVL.

This clonotype has a count of ten or more. The CDR3 reads CSARTQTTGGEEAFF. The CDR3 coding sequence is TGCAGTGCTAGAACCCAAACGACAGGCGGAGAAGAAGCTTTCTTT. The chain has TRBV20-1 and TRBJ1-1, with a tentative D call TRBD1 (6 bases). The V end was cut by 2 bases, the J end by 8 bases, with 21 bases between. Germline V lookup: CDR1 DFQATT, CDR2 SNEGSKA (reference sequence). The CDR3 sequence is 15 residues long.

This clonotype has at least ten counts. The chain joins TRBV15 to TRBJ1-1; D is perhaps TRBD1 (6 bases). This CDR3 has 13 amino acids. The V gene's germline CDR1 is LNHNV and CDR2 YYDKDF (reference sequence). The germline V and J ends were trimmed by 7 bases and 1 base, with 10 bases remaining between them. The DNA for the CDR3 is TGTGCCACCAAGGGGACACCGAACACTGAAGCTTTCTTT. Residues: CATKGTPNTEAFF.

The genes are TRBV11-2 and TRBJ1-1; D might be TRBD1 (5 bases). Trimming took off 5 bases at V and 3 bases at J, with 13 bases between the two ends. CDR3 length: 14 residues. Per the germline V gene, CDR1 is SGHAT and CDR2 is FQNNGV. CDR3 DNA sequence: TGTGCCAGCAGCCAGGGTCTGTTGGACACTGAAGCTTTCTTT. Translation: CASSQGLLDTEAFF.

In this sample, this clonotype turned up a few times. This rearrangement joins TRBV5-5 to TRBJ2-1; 15 positions match TRBD2. Germline V gene sequence: CDR1 SGHKS, CDR2 YYEKEE (reference sequence). Trimming at V came to 3 bases and at J to 6 bases, leaving 7 bases not matched to a gene. The CDR3 is 17 residues long. The CDR3 DNA is TGTGCCAGCAGCTCCTATTGGACTAGCGGGAGGGCCAATGAGCAGTTCTTC. Translation gives CASSSYWTSGRANEQFF.

The V and J genes are TRBV28 and TRBJ1-5, with 9 bases that match TRBD1. The CDR3 totals 16 residues. Trimming took 6 bases from V and 0 from J; bases not matched to a gene: 6. Germline loops: CDR1 MDHEN, CDR2 SYDVKM. CDR3 in amino acids: CASRTLQGASNQPQHF. CDR3 bases: TGTGCCAGCAGGACGTTACAGGGGGCTAGCAATCAGCCCCAGCATTTT.

The chain combines TRBV20-1 with TRBJ1-1; D perhaps matches TRBD1 (5 bases). Germline V gives CDR1 DFQATT, CDR2 SNEGSKA (reference sequence). The CDR3 length is 14 residues. The CDR3 reads CRALGGEPITEAFF. The CDR3 DNA sequence: TGCAGAGCCCTGGGGGGGGAACCGATCACTGAAGCTTTCTTT.

The V gene is TRBV27, the J gene TRBJ2-7; D is perhaps TRBD1 or TRBD2 (6 bases each). V was trimmed by 2 bases and J by 7 bases, leaving 18 bases between them. The CDR3 has 15 residues. CDR1 and CDR2 (germline): MNHEY, SMNVEV (reference sequence). In DNA, the CDR3 is TGTGCCAGCAGTTTAACGGACAGCGTAGGGAGGGAGCAGTACTTC. Amino acids: CASSLTDSVGREQYF.

The chain uses TRBV4-1 and TRBJ2-7, with a possible D match to TRBD2 (5 bases). This CDR3 spans 16 amino acids. V was pared by 0 bases and J by 0 bases, with 12 bases between. CDR1 and CDR2 (germline): MGHRA, YSYEKL. CDR3 amino acids: CASSQDLELVSYEQYF. Here the CDR3 DNA reads TGCGCCAGCAGCCAAGATCTCGAACTAGTCTCCTACGAGCAGTACTTC.

This clonotype has a handful of counts. The chain joins TRBV20-1 to TRBJ2-2; D may be TRBD2 (5 bases). The CDR3 extends over 13 amino acids. Germline V lookup: CDR1 DFQATT, CDR2 SNEGSKA (reference sequence). The V end was cut by 3 bases, the J end by 3 bases, with 8 bases between. The CDR3 protein is CSARDSYTGELFF. The CDR3 DNA follows: TGCAGTGCTAGGGACTCCTACACCGGGGAGCTGTTTTTT.

This clonotype came up many times. The chain couples TRBV27 to TRBJ2-1; tentative D call: TRBD2 (6 bases). The ends were cut back, 2 bases at V and 12 bases at J, with 20 bases in the middle. Germline CDR1 reads MNHEY; CDR2 reads SMNVEV (reference sequence). The CDR3 has 15 residues. This CDR3 is CASSLLPGESPAQFF. CDR3 sequence (DNA): TGTGCCAGCAGTTTACTCCCGGGAGAATCCCCAGCGCAGTTCTTC.

The chain links TRBV7-8 to TRBJ1-4; unclear D gene. This CDR3 spans 13 amino acids. The germline V gene has CDR1 SGHVS and CDR2 FQNEAQ. Between the trimmed V and J ends, which lost 0 bases and 8 bases, there was a span of 7 bases. As DNA, the CDR3 is TGTGCCAGCAGCTTAGCCCATAAGGAAAAACTGTTTTTT. Its translation is CASSLAHKEKLFF.

This rearrangement joins TRBV5-1 to TRBJ2-1; 8 bases match TRBD1. Germline V gene data show CDR1 as SGHRS and CDR2 as YFSETQ. The CDR3 is 15 residues long. Trimming cost V 4 bases and J 6 bases; bases outside gene matches: 9. The CDR3 nucleotides are TGCGCCAGCAGCGTACAAAGGGACAGGAGCAATGAGCAGTTCTTC. Translation gives CASSVQRDRSNEQFF.

This clonotype was seen many times. This rearrangement joins TRBV10-3 to TRBJ2-2; D call uncertain. V gave up 6 bases and J gave up 5 bases, with 7 bases separating them. The CDR3 is made up of 12 amino acids. CDR1 is ENHRY and CDR2 is SYGVKD in the germline V gene. CDR3 region: CAISGETGELFF. The CDR3 bases are TGTGCCATCAGCGGTGAAACCGGGGAGCTGTTTTTT.

At least ten counts were recorded for this clonotype. V is TRBV20-1 and J is TRBJ2-7; 8 nucleotides match TRBD2. V lost 6 bases, J lost 5 bases, and 9 bases stayed unmatched. CDR1 is DFQATT, CDR2 SNEGSKA, per germline (reference sequence). The CDR3 extends over 13 amino acids. Written as DNA, the CDR3 is TGCAGTGCCGCCGGGACTAGTCCACACGAGCAGTACTTC. It specifies CSAAGTSPHEQYF.

In regard to this clonotype: This may come from a read error, since a much larger clone is one base off. The genes are TRBV27 and TRBJ2-1; D is undetermined. The CDR3 covers 16 residues. Germline CDR1 reads MNHEY; CDR2 reads SMNVEV (reference sequence). In DNA, the CDR3 is TGTGCCAGCAGTTTCGGCCCAACCGAGCCCTACAATGAGCAGCTCTTC. Protein sequence: CASSFGPTEPYNEQLF.

This clonotype was detected ten times or more. This chain uses TRBV10-3 with TRBJ2-1; D not certain. Germline V gives CDR1 ENHRY, CDR2 SYGVKD. The CDR3 runs 15 residues. Trimming cost V 3 bases and J 4 bases, with 13 bases left between them. CDR3 coding DNA: TGTGCCATCAGTGACGGCTCAGAGGATTACAATGAGCAGTTCTTC. Amino acids: CAISDGSEDYNEQFF.

This clonotype occurred many times. This chain links TRBV5-1 with TRBJ2-5; D gene unclear. This CDR3 region has 12 residues. CDR1 and CDR2 (germline): SGHRS, YFSETQ. V was trimmed by 4 bases and J by 5 bases, leaving 9 bases between them. The CDR3 protein is CASSPDLETQYF. The CDR3 region has the DNA TGCGCCAGCAGCCCAGACCTGGAGACCCAGTACTTC. Drawing the rest from reference TRBV5-1 and TRBJ2-5, the complete variable domain is KAGVTQTPRYLIKTRGQQVTLSCSPISGHRSVSWYQQTPGQGLQFLFEYFSETQRNKGNFPGRFSGRQFSNSRSEMNVSTLELGDSALYLCASSPDLETQYFGPGTRLLVL.

Ten or more counts support this clonotype. The rearrangement uses TRBV5-1 and TRBJ1-1, with a tentative D call TRBD1 (6 bases). CDR3 size: 14 residues. Germline V gives CDR1 SGHRS, CDR2 YFSETQ. Deletions cut 4 bases from V and 3 bases from J, with 13 bases between. Here the CDR3 reads CASSEQGVDTEAFF. CDR3 coding DNA: TGCGCCAGCAGCGAACAGGGTGTGGACACTGAAGCTTTCTTT.

In this sample, this clonotype turned up a few times. The chain carries TRBV6-1 and TRBJ2-7; 8 bases match TRBD2. After removal of 2 bases from V and 5 bases from J, the junction contained 11 bases not matched to a gene. This CDR3 has 16 residues. Germline V gene lookup returns CDR1 MNHNS and CDR2 SASEGT. Here the CDR3 DNA reads TGTGCCAGCAGTGAACGCTCCCGGGGAGCGGGAGACGAGCAGTACTTC. Translation gives CASSERSRGAGDEQYF.

This clonotype was seen a handful of times. This rearrangement joins TRBV27 to TRBJ2-5; TRBD1 matches at 10 bases. Germline trimming cut 3 bases from V and 4 bases from J; bases unmatched to any gene: 5. The CDR3 contains 15 residues. Germline V lookup: CDR1 MNHEY, CDR2 SMNVEV (reference sequence). In nucleotides, the CDR3 is TGTGCCAGCAGTTTCAGGACAGGGGGGGGAGAGACCCAGTACTTC. Translated, it gives CASSFRTGGGETQYF.

This clonotype has ten or more counts. The chain is built from TRBV15 and TRBJ1-5; D is unclear. The germline gives CDR1 LNHNV, CDR2 YYDKDF (reference sequence). The CDR3 is 17 amino acids. V dropped 0 bases and J dropped 3 bases, with 15 bases sitting between them. CDR3 sequence: CATSRDQLGAHNQPQHF. The CDR3, as DNA: TGTGCCACCAGCAGAGATCAATTGGGAGCTCACAATCAGCCCCAGCATTTT.